The T cell receptor beta chain described here comes from a study of high-grade serous ovarian cancer treatment subgroups. The wider study: Mean per sample: around 13,000 reads, around 7,100 unique TCR beta rearrangements. Findings and limits, study-wide: CDR1 and CDR2 were left unanalyzed; analyses focused on CDR3. Clonal relatedness tracked neoantigen level, and by trend copy number and mutation load.

Profiled with immunoSEQ multiplex PCR; TCRdb holds only in-frame clones, not every one. Altogether around 2,600 clones are present, under 80% being singletons, with the ten largest covering about 4.8%. The tumor samples were collected prior to definitive surgery or chemotherapy. Trimming stripped 1 base from V and 3 bases from J, with 10 bases between. CDR1 and CDR2 (germline): LGHNA, YSLEER. This CDR3 has 16 residues. Note on this clone: Its antigen is still unknown.

Sequenced input: tumor tissue. The chain joins TRBV4-3 to TRBJ1-6, with D possibly matching TRBD1 (5 bases). The source of this sequence is a human donor with high-grade serous ovarian cancer. The CDR3 reads CASSQGQTYYNSPLHF. The CDR3 DNA follows: TGCGCCAGCAGCCAAGGACAGACCTACTATAATTCACCCCTCCACTTT.